Listed here are 17 T cell receptor beta chains from one sample, sequenced in a study of T cell clones after liver transplantation. Assay used: immunoSEQ multiplex PCR; TCRdb lists only in-frame clones, some missing. This repertoire shows fewer than 70,000 clones, 71% found once; its top ten account for approximately 15%. This specimen consisted of CD4+ T cells from blood, obtained before liver transplant. All receptors derive from a human donor who received a liver transplant.

V usage is TRBV2 and J usage is TRBJ1-1; D ambiguous. Deletions cut 1 base from V and 0 bases from J, with 3 bases between. This CDR3 is 13 amino acids long. Germline V lookup: CDR1 SNHLY, CDR2 FYNNEI. CDR3 DNA: TGTGCCAGCAGTGAAGTAATGAACACTGAAGCTTTCTTT. It specifies CASSEVMNTEAFF.

This chain joins TRBV10-3 and TRBJ2-7, with 10 positions matching TRBD2. There are 17 residues in the CDR3. Germline CDR1 ENHRY, CDR2 SYGVKD. Germline trimming cut 0 bases from V and 1 base from J; bases unmatched to any gene: 6. CDR3 DNA sequence: TGTGCCATCAGTGAGTCCCTAGCGGGAGATCATTCCTACGAGCAGTACTTC. It translates to CAISESLAGDHSYEQYF.

The chain has TRBV7-8 and TRBJ1-2, with 11 bases lining up with TRBD1. The CDR3 totals 15 residues. Germline CDR1 reads SGHVS; CDR2 reads FQNEAQ. V dropped 0 bases and J dropped 5; count of bases not matched to a gene: 2. The CDR3 DNA sequence: TGTGCCAGCAGCTTAGCGGGACAGGGGGTGTATGGCTACACCTTC. Protein: CASSLAGQGVYGYTF.

This rearrangement joins TRBV7-8 to TRBJ2-6, with a weak D call TRBD2 (6 bases). Per the germline V gene, CDR1 is SGHVS and CDR2 is FQNEAQ. V gave up 7 bases and J gave up 0 bases, with 19 bases separating them. This CDR3 region has 18 residues. The CDR3 DNA is TGTGCCAGCACCCCCTTTCCCGGCGGGATCTCTGGGGCCAACGTCCTGACTTTC. Encoded protein: CASTPFPGGISGANVLTF.

This chain links TRBV4-2 with TRBJ2-1, with a weak D call TRBD2 (5 bases). V was trimmed by 4 bases and J by 2 bases, leaving 12 bases between them. Per germline, CDR1 LGHNA and CDR2 YNFKEQ. The CDR3 has 15 residues. DNA of the CDR3: TGTGCCAGCAGCCCCAACCAGCGGACCTACAATGAGCAGTTCTTC. Encoded protein: CASSPNQRTYNEQFF.

The chain is built from TRBV4-1 and TRBJ1-3, with TRBD1 as a possible D gene (6 bases). This CDR3 is built from 17 residues. Germline V gene lookup returns CDR1 MGHRA and CDR2 YSYEKL. V lost 0 bases to trimming and J lost 4 bases, with 16 bases between them. The CDR3 is CASSQDAQGVKGNTIYF. In DNA form, the CDR3 reads TGCGCCAGCAGCCAAGATGCACAGGGAGTAAAAGGAAACACCATATATTTT.

In its sample, this clone was seen a few times. This chain links TRBV7-2 with TRBJ1-5, with TRBD1 as a possible D gene (5 bases). V was cut by 5 bases and J by 6 bases, with 14 bases left in between. The germline CDR1 and CDR2 sequences are SGHTA and FQGNSA. The CDR3 contains 14 residues. The CDR3, as DNA: TGTGCCAGCAGCCTAGGCCACAGGAGTCAGCCCCAGCATTTT. Protein product: CASSLGHRSQPQHF.

The rearrangement links TRBV7-8 to TRBJ1-1, with D unresolved. The CDR3 covers 15 residues. CDR1 is SGHVS, CDR2 FQNEAQ, per germline. The V end lost 1 base, the J end lost 0 bases, and 9 bases lay between the germline ends. CDR3: CASSLGTGMNTEAFF. Written as DNA, the CDR3 is TGTGCCAGCAGCTTAGGAACGGGGATGAACACTGAAGCTTTCTTT.

The count of this clone is one. The rearrangement joins TRBV5-1 to TRBJ1-1; no clear D. Germline CDR1 SGHRS, CDR2 YFSETQ. The CDR3 is 14 residues long. V was trimmed by 2 bases and J by 0 bases, leaving 8 bases between them. Here the CDR3 DNA reads TGCGCCAGCAGCTTCTCCTCGGTGAACACTGAAGCTTTCTTT. Its protein is CASSFSSVNTEAFF.

In its sample, this clone was seen once. The rearrangement links TRBV11-2 to TRBJ2-7; D is possibly TRBD1 (5 bases). CDR3 length equals 14 residues. Trimming shortened V by 4 bases and J by 6 bases, and 16 bases separated the two germline ends. Germline CDR1 reads SGHAT; CDR2 reads FQNNGV. The CDR3 protein is CASSSTDPWAEQYF. The CDR3 DNA is TGTGCCAGCAGCTCGACAGATCCGTGGGCCGAGCAGTACTTC.

This clone was observed a few times. The chain recombines TRBV27 with TRBJ2-7; the match to TRBD1 covers 7 bases. This CDR3 comprises 15 residues. Germline V gives CDR1 MNHEY, CDR2 SMNVEV (reference sequence). Losses at the gene ends were 3 bases for V and 2 bases for J; bases not matched to a gene: 7. The CDR3 is CASSFSRDRAYEQYF. CDR3 DNA: TGTGCCAGCAGTTTCTCCCGGGACAGAGCCTACGAGCAGTACTTC.

In its sample, this clone was seen once. This CDR3 reads CASSQDFDSNEQFF. The CDR3 region has the DNA TGCGCCAGCAGCCAAGATTTTGACAGCAATGAGCAGTTCTTC. The chain joins TRBV4-1 to TRBJ2-1, with a tentative D call TRBD1 (5 bases). Trimming stripped 0 bases from V and 6 bases from J, with 9 bases between. The germline CDR1 and CDR2 sequences are MGHRA and YSYEKL. The CDR3 has 14 residues.

The chain is built from TRBV5-1 and TRBJ2-5; D is undetermined. Germline CDR1 is SGHRS and CDR2 is YFSETQ. The V end was cut by 0 bases, the J end by 1 base, with 7 bases between. There are 14 residues in the CDR3. Written as DNA, the CDR3 is TGCGCCAGCAGCTTGGATTTGGCCCAAGAGACCCAGTACTTC. This encodes CASSLDLAQETQYF.

The chain employs TRBV2 and TRBJ2-7; no reliable D call. Germline V lookup: CDR1 SNHLY, CDR2 FYNNEI. The V gene lost 6 bases and the J gene lost 3 bases, with 9 bases spanning the gap. This CDR3 is 12 amino acids long. The CDR3 nucleotides read TGTGCCAGCAGCCCCGCAGGCTACGAGCAGTACTTC. This encodes CASSPAGYEQYF.

The DNA of the CDR3 is TGTGCCAGCAGCCCTGGACAGTTCCCCTACGAGCAGTACTTC. Protein product: CASSPGQFPYEQYF. The chain recombines TRBV7-3 with TRBJ2-7, with D possibly being TRBD1 (6 bases). Germline V gives CDR1 SGHTA, CDR2 FQGTGA. V lost 5 bases to trimming and J lost 2 bases, with 13 bases between them. The CDR3 totals 14 residues.

The CDR3 sequence is CASSLFPNTEAFF. For the CDR3, the DNA is TGTGCCAGCAGCCTTTTTCCGAACACTGAAGCTTTCTTT. The chain couples TRBV21-1 to TRBJ1-1. TRBV21-1 is given as a pseudogene. This CDR3 is 13 amino acids long.

This clone was seen just once. The gene calls are TRBV4-1 and TRBJ2-6; 8 bases match TRBD1. The CDR3 covers 18 residues. V shed 0 bases and J 0 bases; nucleotides not matched to a gene: 4. Germline values: CDR1 MGHRA, CDR2 YSYEKL. Here the CDR3 DNA reads TGCGCCAGCAGCCAAGAAGGACAGGGCTTCTCTGGGGCCAACGTCCTGACTTTC. Encoded protein: CASSQEGQGFSGANVLTF.